This TCR beta chain was sequenced during a study of cytomegalovirus exposure and HLA in healthy donors. Points from the study as a whole: By a later analysis, the bulk of CMV-associated TCR beta chains appeared HLA-restricted. Most subjects had HLA-A and HLA-B alleles reportedly predicted accurately by TCR beta sequences. One variant, a missense change in DCLRE1C, was linked in a later analysis to TCR beta V- and J-gene trimming. Sequencing probably produced one cluster of sequence variants that were highly shared.

The study ran its PCR with 60 Vbeta and 13 Jbeta primers. Produced via immunoSEQ multiplex PCR; TCRdb's table is partial and in-frame only. The table records about 130,000 clones, less than 80% of them present only once. Concerning this clone itself: What it binds is not known.

CDR3 size: 12 residues. V was shortened by 9 bases and J by 4 bases, with 12 bases between the two germline ends. The germline V gene has CDR1 SNHLY and CDR2 FYNNEI. This chain uses TRBV2 with TRBJ2-5; perhaps TRBD1 as D (6 bases). Sequencing was performed on PBMCs. The sequence was collected from a man aged 50 to 59 in good health and CMV-seronegative. The CDR3 sequence: CASTGTRETQYF. For the CDR3, the DNA is TGTGCCAGTACCGGGACAAGAGAGACCCAGTACTTC.